The 17 T cell receptor beta chains in this list originate from one sample, sequenced in a study of blood T cell repertoires in COVID-19. Produced via immunoSEQ multiplex PCR; TCRdb's table is partial and in-frame only. Seen here are 150,000 or so clones, around 80% observed once, and the top ten hold around 5.1%. The specimen was PBMCs or T cells enriched from blood (not recorded which). The receptors were sampled from a man aged 65 to 79 who had been exposed to COVID-19.

The chain couples TRBV19 to TRBJ1-4; possibly TRBD1 for D (5 bases). With 5 bases removed from V and 8 bases from J, the gap between germline ends came to 12 bases. CDR1 is LNHDA, CDR2 SQIVND, per germline (reference sequence). This CDR3 spans 13 amino acids. The CDR3 coding sequence is TGTGCCAGTAGTGTGGGGCATGGAGAAAAACTGTTTTTT. It specifies CASSVGHGEKLFF.

This clone has just a few counts. The V gene is TRBV18, the J gene TRBJ1-5; 7 bases are a match to TRBD1. Germline trimming cut 6 bases from V and 5 bases from J; bases unmatched to any gene: 4. The germline V gene encodes CDR1 KGHSH and CDR2 LQKENI. The CDR3 runs to 13 residues. CDR3 sequence (DNA): TGTGCCAGCTCCCAGGGGGTGGATCAGCCCCAGCATTTT. Its translation is CASSQGVDQPQHF.

The chain employs TRBV28 and TRBJ2-1, with 9 bases identical to TRBD2. There are 16 residues in the CDR3. V dropped 6 bases and J dropped 9; count of bases not matched to a gene: 15. Germline lookup yields CDR1 MDHEN and CDR2 SYDVKM. The CDR3: CASRVLGGRAGSEQFF. CDR3 bases: TGTGCCAGCAGGGTCCTTGGCGGGAGGGCCGGTAGTGAGCAGTTCTTC.

V and J are TRBV6-5 and TRBJ1-6; tentative D call: TRBD1 (5 bases). The CDR3 contains 14 residues. Germline assignment: CDR1 MNHEY and CDR2 SVGAGI. With 6 bases removed from V and 7 bases from J, the gap between germline ends came to 13 bases. The CDR3 DNA reads as TGTGCCAGCAGGCGGGACGGATCGAATTCACCCCTCCACTTT. Residues: CASRRDGSNSPLHF.

The gene calls are TRBV12-3 or TRBV12-4 and TRBJ2-5, with D tentatively TRBD2 (5 bases). With 5 bases removed from V and 5 bases from J, the gap between germline ends came to 9 bases. The CDR3 sequence is 12 residues long. CDR3 DNA sequence: TGTGCCAGCAGTCTCTCGGGGGAGACCCAGTACTTC. Its translation is CASSLSGETQYF.

The genes are TRBV10-3 and TRBJ1-3; 10 bases line up with TRBD1. The CDR3 contains 14 residues. CDR1 ENHRY and CDR2 SYGVKD come from the germline V gene. V was clipped by 11 bases and J by 3 bases; unmatched bases: 7. CDR3 sequence: CAVGQGGVGNTIYF. In nucleotides, the CDR3 is TGTGCCGTCGGACAGGGGGGTGTTGGAAACACCATATATTTT.

V is TRBV3-1 (or the pseudogene TRBV3-2) and J is TRBJ1-6; weak D call: TRBD1 (5 bases). CDR3 length: 14 residues. The ends were cut back, 1 base at V and 7 bases at J, with 8 bases in the middle. Germline V gene sequence: CDR1 LGHDT, CDR2 YNNKEL (reference sequence). In DNA, the CDR3 is TGTGCCAGCAGCCAAGGGCGGGGGAATTCACCCCTCCACTTT. Amino acids: CASSQGRGNSPLHF.

About this clone itself: An end of the junction differs from the germline gene, which may be a read error. The chain employs TRBV3-1 (or the pseudogene TRBV3-2) and TRBJ2-3, with D possibly being TRBD2 (5 bases). Germline lookup yields CDR1 LGHDT and CDR2 YNNKEL (reference sequence). This CDR3 is 11 amino acids long. Here the CDR3 DNA reads TGTGCCAGCAGCCAAAGCCGGCTGCGGGATTTT. Amino acids: CASSQSRLRDF.

There are many counts of this clone. The chain links TRBV6-5 to TRBJ2-5; TRBD2 aligns across 13 bases. This CDR3 has 16 amino acids. The germline gives CDR1 MNHEY, CDR2 SVGAGI. Trimming removed 4 bases from V and 3 bases from J; junction bases left unmatched: 5. The DNA for the CDR3 is TGTGCCAGCAGTTTTTGGACTAGCGGGAGCGAAGAGACCCAGTACTTC. This sequence encodes CASSFWTSGSEETQYF.

The chain carries TRBV19 and TRBJ2-5; the match to TRBD2 covers 11 bases. V shed 3 bases, J shed 4 bases, and the junction held 10 bases outside the gene matches. This CDR3 has 17 amino acids. Germline CDR1 LNHDA, CDR2 SQIVND (reference sequence). The CDR3 loop reads CASSIGTSGLVLETQYF. The CDR3 DNA reads as TGTGCCAGTAGTATCGGGACTAGCGGCCTCGTTTTAGAGACCCAGTACTTC.

Here the CDR3 DNA reads TGCGCCAGCAGCGTGTCTACTAGCGGTTCCTACAATGAGCAGTTCTTC. This codes for CASSVSTSGSYNEQFF. J is TRBJ2-1 and V is TRBV5-1; TRBD2 aligns across 8 bases. The CDR3 totals 16 residues. Germline CDR1 reads SGHRS; CDR2 reads YFSETQ. The J segment lost 1 base and the V segment lost 4 bases, leaving 7 bases of the junction unmatched.

The chain carries TRBV5-6 and TRBJ2-7; D is perhaps TRBD2 (5 bases). V gave up 3 bases and J gave up 3 bases, with 16 bases separating them. This CDR3 is built from 15 residues. CDR1 SGHDT and CDR2 YYEEEE come from the germline V gene. The CDR3 here is CASSSAGASLYEQYF. The CDR3 DNA is TGTGCCAGCAGCTCGGCGGGCGCAAGTCTCTACGAGCAGTACTTC.

The V and J genes are TRBV25-1 and TRBJ1-1, with 8 positions matching TRBD1. The CDR3 consists of 13 residues. Germline CDR1 reads MGHDK; CDR2 reads SYGVNS. With V trimmed by 8 bases and J by 4 bases, 6 bases remained unmatched. The CDR3 sequence is CASETGTGTEAFF. CDR3 coding DNA: TGTGCCAGCGAAACCGGGACAGGCACTGAAGCTTTCTTT.

This sequence joins TRBV4-1 and TRBJ1-2, with TRBD1 identical over 7 bases. Germline V gene lookup returns CDR1 MGHRA and CDR2 YSYEKL. V gave up 4 bases and J gave up 5 bases; unmatched junction bases: 7. CDR3 length equals 14 residues. The CDR3 nucleotides are TGCGCCAGCAGCCCCGAGGACAGGCGATATGGCTACACCTTC. Translating gives CASSPEDRRYGYTF.

The rearrangement links TRBV7-6 to TRBJ2-2; D is undetermined. This CDR3 is built from 14 residues. Trimming stripped 5 bases from V and 2 bases from J, with 9 bases between. The germline V gene has CDR1 SGHVS and CDR2 FNYEAQ. CDR3: CASSRNRNTGELFF. CDR3 in DNA: TGTGCCAGCAGCCGCAACAGAAACACCGGGGAGCTGTTTTTT.

The CDR3 here is CASSEPGQSNEQFF. The CDR3 DNA is TGTGCCAGCAGTGAACCGGGACAGAGCAATGAGCAGTTCTTC. This chain connects TRBV28 to TRBJ2-1; 7 nucleotides line up with TRBD1. The germline V gene encodes CDR1 MDHEN and CDR2 SYDVKM. V lost 5 bases, J lost 6 bases, and 7 bases stayed unmatched. This CDR3 spans 14 amino acids.

This chain links TRBV3-1 (or the pseudogene TRBV3-2) with TRBJ1-1; 8 positions agree with TRBD1. The CDR3 sequence is 13 residues long. Germline trimming cut 4 bases from V and 7 bases from J; bases unmatched to any gene: 5. Per the germline V gene, CDR1 is LGHDT and CDR2 is YNNKEL (reference sequence). The DNA of the CDR3 is TGTGCCAGCAGCCCAGGACAGGGCGTTGAAGCTTTCTTT. Translation: CASSPGQGVEAFF.